Shown below are 21 T cell receptor beta chains from a single sample sequenced in a study of molecular identifiers for immune sequencing clone quantification. Using its own MiXCR run on the PCR reads, TCRdb lists one record per CDR3 protein. The table shows more than 85,000 distinct CDR3 sequences, with roughly a third occurring only once. Sequencing was done on a sample of naive CD8+ T cells from blood, with Jurkat cell RNA spiked in. The subset is: FACS-sorted CD8+CD4-CCR7+CD45RA+ naive T cells. Source of these receptors: a human donor in good health. Some libraries in this study had Jurkat cell RNA spiked in.

This clonotype was seen only a few times. The V gene is TRBV29-1, the J gene TRBJ2-7; TRBD2 agrees at 8 bases. The J segment lost 0 bases and the V segment lost 6 bases, leaving 7 bases of the junction unmatched. This CDR3 comprises 14 residues. Germline CDR1 SQVTM, CDR2 ANQGSEA. This chain's CDR3 is CSVVSGVSSYEQYF. The CDR3 DNA reads TGCAGCGTAGTTAGCGGGGTAAGCTCCTACGAGCAGTACTTC.

In DNA form, the CDR3 reads TGCGCCTGCCGCCAAGCCCCGGGACTAGGCAATCAGCCCCAGCATTTT. This translates into CACRQAPGLGNQPQHF. The V and J genes are TRBV4-1 and TRBJ1-5, with a weak D call TRBD1 (5 bases). Trimming took off 11 bases at V and 2 bases at J, with 22 bases between the two ends. The CDR3 runs 16 residues. Per the germline V gene, CDR1 is MGHRA and CDR2 is YSYEKL.

This clonotype was counted ten times or more. V and J are TRBV29-1 and TRBJ2-5; no reliable D call. The CDR3 is made up of 11 amino acids. Germline V CDR1 and CDR2: SQVTM, ANQGSEA. With 4 bases removed from V and 5 bases from J, the gap between germline ends came to 8 bases. CDR3 amino acids: CSVVGPETQYF. CDR3 DNA sequence: TGCAGCGTTGTGGGTCCTGAGACCCAGTACTTC.

On this clonotype itself: Germline and junction disagree at one end, which may indicate a read error. The chain recombines TRBV4-3 with TRBJ1-3; D is undetermined. This CDR3 is built from 16 residues. Germline V gives CDR1 LGHNA, CDR2 YSLEER. The CDR3, as DNA: TGCGCCAGCAGCCAAGGGACTGATAGCCGCAGAAACACCTTAAATTTT. Residues: CASSQGTDSRRNTLNF.

This clonotype was recorded a few times. V is TRBV7-6 and J is TRBJ2-7; D is ambiguous. V was shortened by 2 bases and J by 2 bases, with 7 bases between the two germline ends. Germline V gene sequence: CDR1 SGHVS, CDR2 FNYEAQ. The CDR3 is 13 amino acids. CDR3 coding DNA: TGTGCCAGCAGCTTATTTGGTACCTACGAGCAGTACTTC. This gives the protein CASSLFGTYEQYF.

This clonotype occurred a few times. The CDR3 reads CSGPPRRASYNEQFF. In nucleotides, the CDR3 is TGCAGCGGGCCACCCCGGCGGGCAAGCTACAATGAGCAGTTCTTC. The rearrangement joins TRBV29-1 to TRBJ2-1, with D perhaps matching TRBD2 (5 bases). The CDR3 length is 15 residues. Germline loops: CDR1 SQVTM, CDR2 ANQGSEA. V lost 7 bases and J 3 bases, leaving 19 bases between the germline ends.

CDR3 DNA: TGTGCCAGCAGTTTCCGAGGAGGGTGGGTCTACGAGCAGTACTTC. It translates to CASSFRGGWVYEQYF. This chain joins TRBV28 and TRBJ2-7, with TRBD2 as a possible D gene (6 bases). Germline-derived CDR1 and CDR2 are MDHEN and SYDVKM. The CDR3 loop spans 15 amino acids. Trimming shortened V by 3 bases and J by 3 bases, and 15 bases separated the two germline ends.

The sample holds many counts of this clonotype. This chain joins TRBV28 and TRBJ2-3; 11 positions agree with TRBD2. With 5 bases clipped from V and 2 bases from J, the junction kept 9 bases outside the gene matches. This CDR3 has 17 residues. CDR1 and CDR2 from the germline V gene are MDHEN and SYDVKM. CDR3 protein: CASSLVAGGPLTDTQYF. CDR3 nucleotide sequence: TGTGCCAGCAGTCTCGTAGCGGGAGGGCCGCTCACAGATACGCAGTATTTT.

The V call is TRBV6-5, the J call TRBJ2-1, with 12 bases matching TRBD1. CDR1 is MNHEY, CDR2 SVGAGI, per germline. The trim removed 4 bases at V and 5 bases at J, leaving 3 bases unmatched. The CDR3 runs 15 residues. CDR3 sequence: CASSFGTGGNNEQFF. The CDR3, as DNA: TGTGCCAGCAGTTTCGGGACAGGGGGCAACAATGAGCAGTTCTTC.

For this clonotype: A much larger clonotype is one base distant, so this may be a read error. The chain links TRBV20-1 to TRBJ1-2, with D possibly TRBD1 on 5 matching bases. This CDR3 contains 17 residues. CDR1 and CDR2 (germline): DFQATT, SNEGSKA (reference sequence). The CDR3 DNA sequence: TGCAATGCTAGGCGGGACGGAGGAGTCCGACCTGAGTATGGCTACACCTTC. This encodes CNARRDGGVRPEYGYTF.

This chain connects TRBV27 to TRBJ2-7; maybe TRBD2 (6 bases). The CDR3 extends over 14 amino acids. Germline CDR1 MNHEY, CDR2 SMNVEV (reference sequence). With 2 bases removed from V and 0 bases from J, the gap between germline ends came to 8 bases. CDR3 coding DNA: TGTGCCAGCAGTTTAGCGGGAATCTCCTACGAGCAGTACTTC. Residues: CASSLAGISYEQYF.

J is TRBJ2-7 and V is TRBV4-3; TRBD1 matches at 10 bases. Trimming cost V 9 bases and J 4 bases; bases outside gene matches: 9. The CDR3 has 14 amino acids. CDR1 and CDR2 from the germline V gene are LGHNA and YSLEER. The CDR3 nucleotides are TGCGCCAGGATACTTGGGGACAGGGGTTACGAGCAGTACTTC. Its translation: CARILGDRGYEQYF.

This clonotype was seen a few times. The chain employs TRBV6-2 or TRBV6-3 and TRBJ2-7; no definite D call. Trimming shortened V by 2 bases and J by 3 bases, and 8 bases separated the two germline ends. Per the germline V gene, CDR1 is MNHEY and CDR2 is SVGEGT. The CDR3 consists of 13 residues. In nucleotides, the CDR3 is TGTGCCAGCAGTTACGGATTCCGCTACGAGCAGTACTTC. This sequence encodes CASSYGFRYEQYF.

This clonotype came up many times. This rearrangement joins TRBV28 to TRBJ2-2; maybe TRBD1 (6 bases). Germline V gives CDR1 MDHEN, CDR2 SYDVKM. CDR3 length: 15 residues. Trimming shortened V by 3 bases and J by 5 bases, and 13 bases separated the two germline ends. The CDR3 spells CASSFMMTGTGELFF. The CDR3 DNA sequence: TGTGCCAGCAGTTTCATGATGACAGGAACCGGGGAGCTGTTTTTT.

The chain combines TRBV6-1 with TRBJ1-1; D might be TRBD1 (5 bases). The germline V and J ends were trimmed by 6 bases and 1 base, with 12 bases remaining between them. The CDR3 totals 14 residues. CDR1 and CDR2 (germline): MNHNS, SASEGT. Written as DNA, the CDR3 is TGTGCCAGCAGGGTAGGGACGAGGAACACTGAAGCTTTCTTT. It encodes CASRVGTRNTEAFF.

The chain is built from TRBV4-1 and TRBJ1-4, with D perhaps TRBD1 (5 bases). Germline CDR1 MGHRA, CDR2 YSYEKL. CDR3 length: 15 residues. V was pared by 2 bases and J by 8 bases, with 15 bases between. The CDR3, as DNA: TGCGCCAGCAGCCAACCAGGACTGGGGCGGGAAAAACTGTTTTTT. Protein sequence: CASSQPGLGREKLFF.

This clonotype was recorded a few times. This sequence joins TRBV27 and TRBJ1-2; D not certain. The V end was cut by 5 bases, the J end by 4 bases, with 17 bases between. Per germline, CDR1 MNHEY and CDR2 SMNVEV (reference sequence). The CDR3 loop spans 15 amino acids. CDR3 DNA: TGTGCCAGCAGTCCCCCTGAATCGGAGGGCTATGGCTACACCTTC. It translates to CASSPPESEGYGYTF.

The rearrangement links TRBV2 to TRBJ2-4; D is ambiguous. This CDR3 contains 12 residues. The ends were cut back, 8 bases at V and 1 base at J, with 6 bases in the middle. CDR1 and CDR2 from the germline V gene are SNHLY and FYNNEI. CDR3 in amino acids: CASLSAKNIQYF. The DNA of the CDR3 is TGTGCCAGCCTTTCGGCCAAAAACATTCAGTACTTC. Supplemented by reference TRBV2 and TRBJ2-4, the full variable domain reads EPEVTQTPSHQVTQMGQEVILRCVPISNHLYFYWYRQILGQKVEFLVSFYNNEISEKSEIFDDQFSVERPDGSNFTLKIRSTKLEDSAMYFCASLSAKNIQYFGAGTRLSVL.

The chain recombines TRBV9 with TRBJ2-2; possibly TRBD1 or TRBD2 for D (5 bases each). The CDR3 is made up of 15 amino acids. Germline lookup yields CDR1 SGDLS and CDR2 YYNGEE. V dropped 4 bases and J dropped 2 bases, with 12 bases sitting between them. The CDR3 sequence: CASSPRGLNTGELFF. The CDR3 coding sequence is TGTGCCAGCAGCCCCCGGGGCCTAAACACCGGGGAGCTGTTTTTT.

Notes on this clonotype: A read error may be the cause here, since a much bigger clone is one base away. J is TRBJ2-7 and V is TRBV6-5, with 10 nucleotides matching TRBD2. The CDR3 sequence is 15 residues long. Germline loops: CDR1 MNHEY, CDR2 SVGAGI. The CDR3: CASSYSITSGTEQNF. The CDR3, as DNA: TGTGCCAGCAGTTACTCGATAACTAGCGGGACCGAGCAGAACTTC.

A word on this clonotype: At one of its ends the junction is not consistent with the germline gene, which may arise from a read error. The V call is TRBV19, the J call TRBJ1-5; 7 bases map to TRBD1. The germline V gene encodes CDR1 LNHDA and CDR2 SQIVND (reference sequence). The CDR3 sequence is 14 residues long. The CDR3: CACSTTGPSQPQHF. The CDR3 DNA reads as TGTGCCTGTAGTACGACAGGGCCGAGTCAGCCCCAGCATTTT.